This T cell receptor beta chain was observed in a study of identical twins. TCRdb used MiXCR to reprocess the 5' RACE reads, holding one entry per CDR3 protein. The repertoire holds about 1.7 million distinct CDR3 sequences, with less than 35% as singletons. Study results and limitations: The conclusions drew on cross-sectional statistical analysis instead of tracking the same donors.

The CDR3 extends over 19 amino acids. J lost 0 bases, V lost 5 bases, and 13 bases had no gene match. Germline CDR1 and CDR2: MNHNS and SASEGT. Regarding this clonotype: What it binds is not known.

The specimen sequenced was cord blood. This TCR was recovered from a newborn girl in good health. The chain employs TRBV6-1 and TRBJ2-4; TRBD1 matches 10 bases. The CDR3 nucleotides are TGTGCCAGCAGTCCTGGGACAGGGGCCCTCCTTCTAGCCAAAAACATTCAGTACTTC. Translation gives CASSPGTGALLLAKNIQYF.